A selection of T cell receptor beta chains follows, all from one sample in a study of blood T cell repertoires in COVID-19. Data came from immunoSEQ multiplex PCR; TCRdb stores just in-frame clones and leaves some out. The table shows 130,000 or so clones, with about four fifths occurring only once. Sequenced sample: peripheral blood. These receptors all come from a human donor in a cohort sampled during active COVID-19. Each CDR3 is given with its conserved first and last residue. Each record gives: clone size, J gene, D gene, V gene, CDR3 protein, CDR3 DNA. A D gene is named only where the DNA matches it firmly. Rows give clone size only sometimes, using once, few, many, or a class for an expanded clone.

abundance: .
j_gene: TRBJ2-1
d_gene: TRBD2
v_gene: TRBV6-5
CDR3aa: CASSYPLAGRNEQFF
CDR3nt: TGTGCCAGCAGTTATCCCCTAGCGGGAAGAAATGAGCAGTTCTTC

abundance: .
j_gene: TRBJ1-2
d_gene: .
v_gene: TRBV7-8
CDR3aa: CASSLAGAGVNYGYTF
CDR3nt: TGTGCCAGCAGCCTGGCCGGGGCAGGGGTTAACTATGGCTACACCTTC

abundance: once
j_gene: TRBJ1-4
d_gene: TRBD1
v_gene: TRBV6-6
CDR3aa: CASSPGQTNEKLFF
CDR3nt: TGTGCCAGCAGTCCGGGACAGACTAATGAAAAACTGTTTTTT

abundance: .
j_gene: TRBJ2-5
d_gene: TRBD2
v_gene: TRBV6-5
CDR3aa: CASSVEVAGKTQYF
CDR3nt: TGTGCCAGCAGCGTAGAGGTAGCGGGAAAGACCCAGTACTTC

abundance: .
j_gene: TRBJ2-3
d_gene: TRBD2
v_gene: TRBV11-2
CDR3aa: CASRPASGAIGTQYF
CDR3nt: TGTGCCAGCAGACCCGCTAGCGGGGCCATAGGTACGCAGTATTTT

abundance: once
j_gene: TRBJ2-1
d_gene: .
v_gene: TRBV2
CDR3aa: CASSRLGYSGYNEQFF
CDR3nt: TGTGCCAGCAGCCGGCTTGGCTACAGTGGGTACAATGAGCAGTTCTTC

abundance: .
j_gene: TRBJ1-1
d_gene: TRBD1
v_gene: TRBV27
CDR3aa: CASSLQRQGKSEAFF
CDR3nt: TGTGCCAGCAGTTTACAAAGACAGGGTAAATCAGAAGCTTTCTTT

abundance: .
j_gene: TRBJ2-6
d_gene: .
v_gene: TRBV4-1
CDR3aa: CASSLGVPGANVLTF
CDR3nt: TGCGCCAGCAGCCTAGGGGTCCCTGGGGCCAACGTCCTGACTTTC

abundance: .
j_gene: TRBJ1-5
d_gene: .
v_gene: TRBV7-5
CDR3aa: CARSLTPGSNQPQHF
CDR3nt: TGTGCCAGAAGCTTAACGCCAGGTAGCAATCAGCCCCAGCATTTT

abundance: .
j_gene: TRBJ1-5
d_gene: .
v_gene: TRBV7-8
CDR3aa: CASSPEQAELSNQPQHF
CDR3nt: TGTGCCAGCAGTCCTGAGCAGGCAGAGCTTAGCAATCAGCCCCAGCATTTT

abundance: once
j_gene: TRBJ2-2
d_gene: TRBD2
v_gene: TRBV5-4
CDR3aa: CASSWGTSANTGELFF
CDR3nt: TGTGCCAGCAGCTGGGGGACTAGCGCGAACACCGGGGAGCTGTTTTTT

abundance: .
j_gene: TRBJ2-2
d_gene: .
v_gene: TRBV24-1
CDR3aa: CATSDPGPGMGGELFF
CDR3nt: TGTGCCACCAGTGACCCCGGTCCAGGGATGGGCGGGGAGCTGTTTTTT

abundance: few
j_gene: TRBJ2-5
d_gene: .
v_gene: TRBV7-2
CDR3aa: CASSSSVGGQETQYF
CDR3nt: TGTGCCAGCAGCTCCTCGGTTGGAGGTCAAGAGACCCAGTACTTC

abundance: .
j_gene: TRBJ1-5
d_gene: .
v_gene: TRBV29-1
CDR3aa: CSVRTGSHSNQPQHF
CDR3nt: TGCAGCGTTCGAACCGGGAGCCATAGCAATCAGCCCCAGCATTTT

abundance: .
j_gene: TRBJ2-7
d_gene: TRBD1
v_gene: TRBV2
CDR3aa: CASSEPDRDEQYF
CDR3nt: TGTGCCAGCAGTGAGCCCGACAGGGACGAGCAGTACTTC

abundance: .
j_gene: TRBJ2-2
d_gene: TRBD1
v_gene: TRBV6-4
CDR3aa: CASHRSMDRGHTGELFF
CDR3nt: TGTGCCAGTCACCGGAGCATGGACAGGGGGCACACCGGGGAGCTGTTTTTT

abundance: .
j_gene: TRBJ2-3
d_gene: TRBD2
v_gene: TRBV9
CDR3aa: CASSVAKTGGATDTQYF
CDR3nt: TGTGCCAGCAGCGTAGCTAAGACGGGAGGGGCCACAGATACGCAGTATTTT

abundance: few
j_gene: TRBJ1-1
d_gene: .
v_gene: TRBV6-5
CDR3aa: CASSYAGGTEAFF
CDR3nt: TGTGCCAGCAGTTATGCCGGGGGCACTGAAGCTTTCTTT

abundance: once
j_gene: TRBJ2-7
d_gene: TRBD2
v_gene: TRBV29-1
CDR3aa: CSVATSGSDEQYF
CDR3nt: TGCAGCGTTGCGACTAGCGGGAGCGACGAGCAGTACTTC

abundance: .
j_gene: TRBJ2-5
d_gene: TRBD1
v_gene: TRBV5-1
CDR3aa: CASSPGTGSTWETQYF
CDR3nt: TGCGCCAGCAGCCCCGGGACAGGGAGTACGTGGGAGACCCAGTACTTC

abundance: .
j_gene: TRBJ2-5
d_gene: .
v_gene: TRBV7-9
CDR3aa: CASSLGGFPRETQYF
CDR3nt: TGTGCCAGCAGCTTAGGAGGATTCCCGCGAGAGACCCAGTACTTC

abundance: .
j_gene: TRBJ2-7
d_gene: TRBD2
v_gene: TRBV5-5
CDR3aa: CASSGTTSGRAWEQYF
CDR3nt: TGTGCCAGCAGCGGAACGACTAGCGGGAGAGCTTGGGAGCAGTACTTC

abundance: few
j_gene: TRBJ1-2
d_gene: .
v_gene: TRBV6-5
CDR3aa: CASSYAVWDYGYTF
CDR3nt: TGTGCCAGCAGTTACGCGGTCTGGGACTATGGCTACACCTTC

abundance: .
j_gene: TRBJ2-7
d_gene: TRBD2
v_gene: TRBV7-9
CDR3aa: CASSFPSGREYEQYF
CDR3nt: TGTGCCAGCAGCTTTCCTAGCGGGAGGGAGTACGAGCAGTACTTC

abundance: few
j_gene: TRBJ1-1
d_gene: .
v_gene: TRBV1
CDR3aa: CTSSQEAVLMNTEAFF
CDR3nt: TGCACCAGCAGCCAAGAGGCAGTCCTCATGAACACTGAAGCTTTCTTT

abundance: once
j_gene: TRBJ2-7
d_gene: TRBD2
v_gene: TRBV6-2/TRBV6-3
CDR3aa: CASSSWSSAVGGSIYEQYF
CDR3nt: TGTGCCAGCAGTAGTTGGAGCTCAGCAGTGGGGGGGAGCATCTACGAGCAGTACTTC

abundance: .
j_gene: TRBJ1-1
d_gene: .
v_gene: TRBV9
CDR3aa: CASSVLSVGDTEAFF
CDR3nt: TGTGCCAGCAGCGTACTTTCGGTAGGGGACACTGAAGCTTTCTTT

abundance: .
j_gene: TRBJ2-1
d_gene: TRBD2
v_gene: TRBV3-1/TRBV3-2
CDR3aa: CASSQVLGRDLYNEQFF
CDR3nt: TGTGCCAGCAGCCAAGTACTCGGGAGGGATCTCTACAATGAGCAGTTCTTC

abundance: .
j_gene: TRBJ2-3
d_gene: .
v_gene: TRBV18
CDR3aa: CASSPSTDTQYF
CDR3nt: TGTGCCAGCTCACCCTCCACAGATACGCAGTATTTT

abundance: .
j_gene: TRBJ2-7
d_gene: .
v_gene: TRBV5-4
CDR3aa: CASSRGIGTYEQYF
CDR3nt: TGTGCCAGCAGCCGAGGGATCGGGACCTACGAGCAGTACTTC

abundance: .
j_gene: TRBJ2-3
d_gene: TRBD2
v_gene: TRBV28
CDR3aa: CASSSRLAGKGTQYF
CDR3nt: TGTGCCAGCAGTTCACGACTAGCGGGAAAAGGTACGCAGTATTTT

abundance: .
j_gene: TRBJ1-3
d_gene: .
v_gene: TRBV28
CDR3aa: CASSLYRGQTGGNTIYF
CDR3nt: TGTGCCAGCAGTCTCTACAGAGGACAGACTGGTGGAAACACCATATATTTT

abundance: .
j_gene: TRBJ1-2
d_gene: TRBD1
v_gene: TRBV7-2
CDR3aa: CASSLDSGQMFSGYTF
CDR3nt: TGTGCCAGCAGCTTGGATTCGGGACAGATGTTCTCCGGCTACACCTTC

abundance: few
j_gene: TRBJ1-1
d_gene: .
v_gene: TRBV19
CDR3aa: CASSTQAPNTEAFF
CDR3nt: TGTGCCAGTAGTACCCAGGCCCCGAACACTGAAGCTTTCTTT

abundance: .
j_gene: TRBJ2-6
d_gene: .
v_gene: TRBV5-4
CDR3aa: CASSWEALVGANVLTF
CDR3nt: TGTGCCAGCAGCTGGGAGGCGTTAGTTGGGGCCAACGTCCTGACTTTC

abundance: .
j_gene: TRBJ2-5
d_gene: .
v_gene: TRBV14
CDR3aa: CASSQDMDTPVDF
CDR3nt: TGTGCCAGCAGCCAAGATATGGACACCCCCGTGGACTTC

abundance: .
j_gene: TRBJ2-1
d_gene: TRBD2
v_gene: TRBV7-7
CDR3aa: CASSPLAGETNEQFF
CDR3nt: TGTGCTAGCAGCCCACTAGCGGGAGAAACGAATGAGCAGTTCTTC

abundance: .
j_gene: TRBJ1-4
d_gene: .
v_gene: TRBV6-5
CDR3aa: CASSYSGEWANEKLFF
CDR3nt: TGTGCCAGCAGTTACTCAGGGGAATGGGCTAATGAAAAACTGTTTTTT

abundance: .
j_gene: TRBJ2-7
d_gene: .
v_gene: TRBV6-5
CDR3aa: CASSSRGLPYEQYF
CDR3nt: TGTGCCAGCAGTTCCCGAGGCCTTCCCTACGAGCAGTACTTC

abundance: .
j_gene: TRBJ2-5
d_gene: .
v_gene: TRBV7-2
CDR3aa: CASRGSRLAETQYF
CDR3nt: TGTGCCAGCAGAGGGAGCAGGTTGGCGGAGACCCAGTACTTC

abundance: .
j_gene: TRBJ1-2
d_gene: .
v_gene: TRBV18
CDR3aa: CASSPNQVDRYGYTF
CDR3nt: TGTGCCAGCTCACCAAATCAGGTTGACCGCTATGGCTACACCTTC

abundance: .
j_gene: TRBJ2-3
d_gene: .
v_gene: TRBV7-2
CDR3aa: CASSVRRGWADTQYF
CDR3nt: TGTGCCAGCAGCGTTCGGAGGGGTTGGGCAGATACGCAGTATTTT

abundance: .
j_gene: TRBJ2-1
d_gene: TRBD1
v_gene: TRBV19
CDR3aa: CASSTGQVNEQFF
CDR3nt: TGTGCCAGTAGTACGGGACAGGTCAATGAGCAGTTCTTC

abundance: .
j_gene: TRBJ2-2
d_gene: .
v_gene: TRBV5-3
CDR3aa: CARSLGRRATGELFF
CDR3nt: TGTGCCAGAAGCTTGGGTAGGAGGGCCACCGGGGAGCTGTTTTTT

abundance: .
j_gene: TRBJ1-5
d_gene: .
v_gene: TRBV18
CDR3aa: CASSPSSQPQHF
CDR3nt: TGTGCCAGCTCACCTTCTAGTCAGCCCCAGCATTTT

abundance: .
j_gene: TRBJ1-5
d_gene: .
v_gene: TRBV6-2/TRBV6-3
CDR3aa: CASSYETLVQPQHF
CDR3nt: TGTGCCAGCAGTTACGAAACTCTGGTTCAGCCCCAGCATTTT

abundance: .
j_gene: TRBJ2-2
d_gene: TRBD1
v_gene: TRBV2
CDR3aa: CASAPGTGNTGELFF
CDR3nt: TGTGCCAGCGCACCTGGGACAGGGAACACCGGGGAGCTGTTTTTT

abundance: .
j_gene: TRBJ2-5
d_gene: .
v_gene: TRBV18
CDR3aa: CASSPTGQETQYF
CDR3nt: TGTGCCAGCTCACCAACAGGGCAAGAGACCCAGTACTTC

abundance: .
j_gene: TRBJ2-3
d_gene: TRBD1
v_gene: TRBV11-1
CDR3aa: CASSQIRQGTDTQYF
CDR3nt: TGTGCCAGCAGCCAAATAAGACAGGGGACAGATACGCAGTATTTT

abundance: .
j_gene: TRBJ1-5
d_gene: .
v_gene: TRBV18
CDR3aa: CASSPPDQPQHF
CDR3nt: TGTGCCAGCTCACCACCCGATCAGCCCCAGCATTTT

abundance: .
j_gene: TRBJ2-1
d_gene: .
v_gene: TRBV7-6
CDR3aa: CASSLGLVASIHEQFF
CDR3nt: TGTGCCAGCAGCTTAGGGCTAGTGGCGTCGATCCATGAGCAGTTCTTC

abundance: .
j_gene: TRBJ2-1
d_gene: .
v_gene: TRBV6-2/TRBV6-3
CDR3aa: CASSLDRYNEQFF
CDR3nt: TGTGCCAGCAGTTTAGACAGGTACAATGAGCAGTTCTTC

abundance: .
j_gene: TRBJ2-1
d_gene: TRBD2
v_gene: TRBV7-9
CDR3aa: CASSLEAGASRAPNEQFF
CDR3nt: TGTGCCAGCAGCTTAGAAGCGGGGGCCTCTAGGGCCCCCAATGAGCAGTTCTTC

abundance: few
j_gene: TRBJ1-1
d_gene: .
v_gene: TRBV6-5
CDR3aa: CASSGGWTEAFF
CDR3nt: TGTGCCAGCAGCGGCGGTTGGACTGAAGCTTTCTTT

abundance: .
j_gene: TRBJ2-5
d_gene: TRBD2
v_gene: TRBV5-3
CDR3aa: CARSPRSGALQETQYF
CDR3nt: TGTGCCAGAAGCCCGAGGAGCGGGGCTCTCCAAGAGACCCAGTACTTC

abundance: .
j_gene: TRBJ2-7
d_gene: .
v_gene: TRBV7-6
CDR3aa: CASSPGHKYEQYF
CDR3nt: TGTGCCAGCAGCCCGGGACACAAATACGAGCAGTACTTC

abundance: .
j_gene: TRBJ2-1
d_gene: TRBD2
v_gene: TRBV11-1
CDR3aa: CASSLLSGRALNEQFF
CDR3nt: TGTGCCAGCAGCTTACTTTCCGGGAGGGCCCTCAATGAGCAGTTCTTC